Listed here are 7 T cell receptor beta chains from one sample, sequenced in a study of blood T cell repertoires in COVID-19. The data were produced by immunoSEQ multiplex PCR, yet TCRdb's version contains in-frame clones alone and is incomplete. The sample lists approximately 68,000 clones; around 85% were seen once. Sequenced material: peripheral blood. These receptors came from a woman in her 50s with acute or convalescent COVID-19.

The chain combines TRBV19 with TRBJ2-7; 8 nucleotides match TRBD2. Germline lookup yields CDR1 LNHDA and CDR2 SQIVND (reference sequence). With V trimmed by 1 base and J by 3 bases, 8 bases remained unmatched. The CDR3 runs to 16 residues. CDR3 protein: CASSIGISGEGYEQYF. CDR3 nucleotide sequence: TGTGCCAGTAGTATAGGGATTAGCGGGGAAGGCTACGAGCAGTACTTC.

The chain joins TRBV10-3 to TRBJ1-1, with 9 bases identical to TRBD1. The CDR3 extends over 17 amino acids. The trim removed 4 bases at V and 0 bases at J, leaving 9 bases unmatched. Germline-derived CDR1 and CDR2 are ENHRY and SYGVKD. The CDR3 sequence is CAISGISRDRVNTEAFF. The CDR3 DNA is TGTGCCATCAGTGGAATCTCCCGGGACAGGGTGAACACTGAAGCTTTCTTT.

With respect to this clone: Other DNA sequences in the sample encode the same CDR3. The genes are TRBV11-2 and TRBJ1-3; TRBD1 agrees at 7 bases. After removal of 3 bases from V and 2 bases from J, the junction contained 1 base not matched to a gene. This CDR3 has 14 amino acids. CDR1 and CDR2 (germline): SGHAT, FQNNGV. The CDR3 region is CASSFDRAGNTIYF. CDR3 nucleotide sequence: TGTGCCAGCAGCTTCGACAGGGCTGGAAACACCATATATTTT.

This chain links TRBV28 with TRBJ2-7; 7 nucleotides line up with TRBD1. V gave up 1 base and J gave up 0 bases; unmatched junction bases: 6. The CDR3 extends over 16 amino acids. The germline V gene has CDR1 MDHEN and CDR2 SYDVKM. The CDR3 sequence is CASSLLGDSSSYEQYF. CDR3 nucleotide sequence: TGTGCCAGCAGTTTATTGGGGGACAGTTCCTCCTACGAGCAGTACTTC.

As for this clone: The junction differs from germline at one of its ends, possibly a read error. This rearrangement joins TRBV30 to TRBJ1-2, with D maybe TRBD1 (6 bases). CDR3 size: 12 residues. The V gene's germline CDR1 is GTSNPN and CDR2 SVGIG (reference sequence). In DNA, the CDR3 is TGTGCCTGGAGTCCCGCAGGGACATCGGCCTACTTC. This translates into CAWSPAGTSAYF.

The chain links TRBV10-2 to TRBJ1-4, with D tentatively TRBD1 (5 bases). The CDR3 totals 15 residues. Germline-derived CDR1 and CDR2 are WSHSY and SAAADI. V gave up 8 bases and J gave up 5 bases, with 18 bases separating them. In DNA, the CDR3 is TGCGCCAGCGCCCACAAGCAGGGTCTAAATGAAAAACTGTTTTTT. Translated, it gives CASAHKQGLNEKLFF.

The CDR3, as DNA: TGTGCCAGCAGCTTGTCCGACGAGCAGTACTTC. This encodes CASSLSDEQYF. This chain uses TRBV5-6 with TRBJ2-7; D not certain. CDR3 length equals 11 residues. Trimming shortened V by 1 base and J by 5 bases, and 4 bases separated the two germline ends. Looked up from germline, CDR1 is SGHDT and CDR2 is YYEEEE.